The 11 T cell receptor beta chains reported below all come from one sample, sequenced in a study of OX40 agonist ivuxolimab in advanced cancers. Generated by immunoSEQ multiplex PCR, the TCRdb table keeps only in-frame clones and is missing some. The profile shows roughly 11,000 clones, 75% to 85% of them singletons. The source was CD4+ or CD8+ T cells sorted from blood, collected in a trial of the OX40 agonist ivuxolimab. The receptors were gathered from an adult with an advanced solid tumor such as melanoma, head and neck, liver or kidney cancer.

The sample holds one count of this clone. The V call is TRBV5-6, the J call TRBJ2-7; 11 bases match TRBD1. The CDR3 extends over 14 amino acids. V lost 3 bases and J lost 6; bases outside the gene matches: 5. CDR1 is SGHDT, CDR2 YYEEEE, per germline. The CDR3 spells CASSYGTGGGEQYF. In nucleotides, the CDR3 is TGTGCCAGCAGCTACGGGACAGGGGGAGGCGAGCAGTACTTC.

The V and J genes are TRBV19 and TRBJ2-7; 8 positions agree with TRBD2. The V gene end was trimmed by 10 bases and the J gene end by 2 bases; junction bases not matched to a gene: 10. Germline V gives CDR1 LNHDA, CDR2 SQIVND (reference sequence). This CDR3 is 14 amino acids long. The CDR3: CATSSAGETYEQYF. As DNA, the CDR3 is TGTGCCACGTCCTCAGCGGGGGAAACCTACGAGCAGTACTTC.

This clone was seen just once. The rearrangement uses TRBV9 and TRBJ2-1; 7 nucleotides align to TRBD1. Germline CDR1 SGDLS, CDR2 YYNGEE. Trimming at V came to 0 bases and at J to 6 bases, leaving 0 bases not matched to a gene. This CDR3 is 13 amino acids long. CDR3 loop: CASSVGQGNEQFF. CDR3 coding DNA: TGTGCCAGCAGCGTAGGACAGGGCAATGAGCAGTTCTTC.

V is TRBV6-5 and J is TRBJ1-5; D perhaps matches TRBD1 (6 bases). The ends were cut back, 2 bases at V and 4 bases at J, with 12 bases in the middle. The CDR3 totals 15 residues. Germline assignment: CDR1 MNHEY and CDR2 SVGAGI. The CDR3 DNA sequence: TGTGCCAGCAGTTACGGGACACCTGGGAATCAGCCCCAGCATTTT. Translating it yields CASSYGTPGNQPQHF.

The CDR3 reads CASTPTPGLPAKETQYF. The CDR3 nucleotides read TGCGCCAGCACCCCGACACCGGGACTTCCGGCAAAAGAGACCCAGTACTTC. The chain carries TRBV5-1 and TRBJ2-5; possible D gene TRBD2, 6 bases. Trimming stripped 6 bases from V and 3 bases from J, with 24 bases between. CDR1 and CDR2 (germline): SGHRS, YFSETQ. The CDR3 runs 17 residues.

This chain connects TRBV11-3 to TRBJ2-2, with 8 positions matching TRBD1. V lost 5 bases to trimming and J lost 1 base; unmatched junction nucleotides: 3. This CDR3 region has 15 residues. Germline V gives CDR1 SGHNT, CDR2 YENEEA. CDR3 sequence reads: CASSPGTGNTGELFF. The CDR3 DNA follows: TGTGCCAGCAGCCCCGGGACAGGGAACACCGGGGAGCTGTTTTTT.

CDR3 protein: CASSELGGSRYGYTF. CDR3 DNA sequence: TGTGCCAGCAGTGAACTGGGAGGGTCTCGCTATGGCTACACCTTC. The J gene is TRBJ1-2, the V gene TRBV6-8, with D unresolved. CDR3 length: 15 residues. The germline V and J ends were trimmed by 5 bases and 4 bases, with 17 bases remaining between them. Germline lookup yields CDR1 MNHGY and CDR2 SAAAGT.

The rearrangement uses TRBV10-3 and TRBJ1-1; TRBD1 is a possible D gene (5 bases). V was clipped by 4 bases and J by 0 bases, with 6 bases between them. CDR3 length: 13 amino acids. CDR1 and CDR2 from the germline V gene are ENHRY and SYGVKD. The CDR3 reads CAISAGLNTEAFF. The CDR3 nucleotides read TGTGCCATCAGTGCAGGGTTGAACACTGAAGCTTTCTTT.

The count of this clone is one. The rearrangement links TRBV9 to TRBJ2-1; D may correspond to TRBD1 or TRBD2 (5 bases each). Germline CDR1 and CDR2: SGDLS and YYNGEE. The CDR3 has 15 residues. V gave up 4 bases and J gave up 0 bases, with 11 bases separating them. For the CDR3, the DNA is TGTGCCAGCAGCCGGGACGGCAGCTCCTACAATGAGCAGTTCTTC. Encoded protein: CASSRDGSSYNEQFF.

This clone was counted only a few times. The CDR3 nucleotides are TGTGCCAGCAGCTATACAGGGGAGGTACAGCCCCAGCATTTT. Protein: CASSYTGEVQPQHF. This chain joins TRBV6-1 and TRBJ1-5; 7 nucleotides line up with TRBD1. This CDR3 is built from 14 residues. The germline CDR1 and CDR2 sequences are MNHNS and SASEGT. The V segment lost 6 bases and the J segment 7 bases; nucleotides outside the gene matches: 9.

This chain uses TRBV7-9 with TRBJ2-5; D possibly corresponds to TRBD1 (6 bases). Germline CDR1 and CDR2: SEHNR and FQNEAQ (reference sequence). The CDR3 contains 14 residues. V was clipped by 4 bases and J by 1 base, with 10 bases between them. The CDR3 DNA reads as TGTGCCAGCAGCTCTGTGGACAGCCAAGAGACCCAGTACTTC. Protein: CASSSVDSQETQYF.